This record covers a single TCR beta chain. Its matching antigen is unknown. This specimen comes from a study of blood T cells in healthy people across ages. Regarding the study as a whole: Lack of knowledge of donor CMV status possibly confounded expanded clonotype changes.

Peripheral blood samples of 7.5 to 10 milliliters were drawn from each donor. No fewer than 6.5 million PBMCs went into each sample. Through a sample-barcoded 5' primer and a J-beta primer mix, a second PCR was run for roughly 6 to 12 cycles. The authors tagged each cDNA molecule using a template-switch adaptor with 12 random nucleotides. TCRdb re-called the 5' RACE reads with MiXCR, one entry per CDR3 protein. The table shows hundreds of thousands of distinct CDR3 sequences, with 20% to 25% occurring only once. The CDR3 has 16 amino acids. V lost 5 bases and J lost 9; bases outside the gene matches: 14. Germline CDR1 is MDHEN and CDR2 is SYDVKM.

This sequence originates from a man aged 65-85 years in good health. The chain joins TRBV28 to TRBJ2-1; the match to TRBD2 covers 9 bases. Material for sequencing was blood. The CDR3 DNA reads TGTGCCAGCAGTCTCCCTAAAGGCGGGGGGGCCAGTGAGCAGTTCTTC. Amino acids: CASSLPKGGGASEQFF.